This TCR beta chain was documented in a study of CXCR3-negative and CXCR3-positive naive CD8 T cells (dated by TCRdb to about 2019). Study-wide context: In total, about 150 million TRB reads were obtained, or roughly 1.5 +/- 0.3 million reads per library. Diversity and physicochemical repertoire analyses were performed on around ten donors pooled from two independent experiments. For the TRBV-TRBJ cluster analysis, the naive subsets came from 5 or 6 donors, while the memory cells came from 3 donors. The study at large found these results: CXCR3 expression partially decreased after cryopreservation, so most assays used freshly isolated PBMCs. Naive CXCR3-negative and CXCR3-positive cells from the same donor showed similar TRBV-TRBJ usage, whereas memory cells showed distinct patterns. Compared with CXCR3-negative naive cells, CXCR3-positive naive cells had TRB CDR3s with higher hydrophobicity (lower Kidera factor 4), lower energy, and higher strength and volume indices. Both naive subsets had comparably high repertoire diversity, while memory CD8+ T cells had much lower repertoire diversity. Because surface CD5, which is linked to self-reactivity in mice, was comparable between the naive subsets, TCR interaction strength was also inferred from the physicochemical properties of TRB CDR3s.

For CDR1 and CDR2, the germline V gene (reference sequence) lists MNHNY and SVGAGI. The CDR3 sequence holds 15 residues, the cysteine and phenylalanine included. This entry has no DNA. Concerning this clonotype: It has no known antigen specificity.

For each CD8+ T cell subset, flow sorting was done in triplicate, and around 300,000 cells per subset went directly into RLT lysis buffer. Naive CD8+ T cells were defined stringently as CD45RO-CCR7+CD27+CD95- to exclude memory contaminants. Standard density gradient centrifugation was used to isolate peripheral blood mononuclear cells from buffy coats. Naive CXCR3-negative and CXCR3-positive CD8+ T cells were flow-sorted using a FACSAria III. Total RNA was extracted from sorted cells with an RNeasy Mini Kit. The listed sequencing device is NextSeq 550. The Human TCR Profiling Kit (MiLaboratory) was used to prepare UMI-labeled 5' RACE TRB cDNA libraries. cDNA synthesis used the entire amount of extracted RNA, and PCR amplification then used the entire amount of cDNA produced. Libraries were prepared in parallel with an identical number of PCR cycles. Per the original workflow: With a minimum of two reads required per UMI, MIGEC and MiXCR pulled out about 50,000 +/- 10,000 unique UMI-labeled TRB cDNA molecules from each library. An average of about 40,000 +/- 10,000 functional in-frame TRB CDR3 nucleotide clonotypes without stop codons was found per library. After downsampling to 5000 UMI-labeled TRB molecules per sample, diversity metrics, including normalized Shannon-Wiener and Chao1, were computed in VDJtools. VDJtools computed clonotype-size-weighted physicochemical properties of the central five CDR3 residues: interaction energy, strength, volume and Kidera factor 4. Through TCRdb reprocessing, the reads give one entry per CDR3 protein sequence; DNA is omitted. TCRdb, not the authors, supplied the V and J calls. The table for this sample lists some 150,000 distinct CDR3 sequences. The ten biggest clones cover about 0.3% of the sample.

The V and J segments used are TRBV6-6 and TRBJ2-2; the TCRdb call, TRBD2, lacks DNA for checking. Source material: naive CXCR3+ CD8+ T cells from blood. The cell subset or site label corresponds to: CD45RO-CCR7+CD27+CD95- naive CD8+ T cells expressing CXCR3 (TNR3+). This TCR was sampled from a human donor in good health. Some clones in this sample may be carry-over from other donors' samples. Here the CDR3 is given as CASRGSGSGTGELFF.